This is a list of T cell receptor beta chains from one sample in a study of cytomegalovirus exposure and HLA in healthy donors. The data were produced by immunoSEQ multiplex PCR, yet TCRdb's version contains in-frame clones alone and is incomplete. Of 130,000 to 150,000 clones in the sample, 76% were seen once. The sample comprised PBMCs. The source is a woman aged 40 to 50 in good health and CMV-seronegative. Both conserved end residues are part of each CDR3. D genes are given only for firm matches. Not every row has a clone size; where given, it reads once, few, many or a size class.

CDR3nt,CDR3aa,j_gene,abundance,v_gene,d_gene
TGTGCCAGCAGTTACAACAGTATGGGCAATCAGCCCCAGCATTTT,CASSYNSMGNQPQHF,TRBJ1-5,-,TRBV6-5,-
TGTGCCAGCAGTTTATTTGCGTTTGGACAGGGAGGGCAGCCCCAGCATTTT,CASSLFAFGQGGQPQHF,TRBJ1-5,-,TRBV28,TRBD1
TGCGCCAGCAGCTTGGAGTATGGCCTAGCGGGACCTGGGGGCACAGATACGCAGTATTTT,CASSLEYGLAGPGGTDTQYF,TRBJ2-3,-,TRBV5-1,TRBD2
TGTGCCAGCAGCTGGGAAGACAGTGAAGCTTTCTTT,CASSWEDSEAFF,TRBJ1-1,-,TRBV7-9,-
TGCGCCAGCACGAGACGAACCGACTCATTAGCAGCCGGGGAGCTGTTTTTT,CASTRRTDSLAAGELFF,TRBJ2-2,-,TRBV10-2,-
TGTGCCAGCAGCTTAGTCATTGATACGCAGTATTTT,CASSLVIDTQYF,TRBJ2-3,-,TRBV7-2,-
TGTGCCAGCAGCCTCTCGGGACTAGCGGGAGTATACGGCAAAAACATTCAGTACTTC,CASSLSGLAGVYGKNIQYF,TRBJ2-4,-,TRBV7-8,TRBD2
TGTGCCAGCAGTTTATCCACTAGCAGGTACGAGCAGTACTTC,CASSLSTSRYEQYF,TRBJ2-7,-,TRBV28,-
TGTGCCAGTAGATCGGCCCAGGGACTTTCCAGTGCGCAGTATTTT,CASRSAQGLSSAQYF,TRBJ2-3,-,TRBV19,-
TGTGCCACCAGCAGAGATCTGCAGGCAGCCAACTATGGCTACACCTTC,CATSRDLQAANYGYTF,TRBJ1-2,-,TRBV15,-
TGCGCCAGCAGCTTGGGGGGCATCAGCTCTGGGGCCAACGTCCTGACTTTC,CASSLGGISSGANVLTF,TRBJ2-6,few,TRBV5-1,-
TGTGCCAGCAGCGCGGACAGGGTTTATCAGCCCCAGCATTTT,CASSADRVYQPQHF,TRBJ1-5,-,TRBV21-1,-
TGTGCCAGTCGGTCCAGGGAATTTCTAAGAGCGAGCTCCTACGAGCAGTACTTC,CASRSREFLRASSYEQYF,TRBJ2-7,-,TRBV28,-
TGCGCCAGCAGAACCGAAGGACAGGGTACCGGGGAGCTGTTTTTT,CASRTEGQGTGELFF,TRBJ2-2,-,TRBV5-1,TRBD1
TGTGCCAGCAGTTTATACACTCAAAGGGGGCCCCAGCATTTT,CASSLYTQRGPQHF,TRBJ1-5,-,TRBV28,-
TGTGCCAGCAGCTTAGACAGGGGGCCCCGGGTGGCTGAAGCTTTCTTT,CASSLDRGPRVAEAFF,TRBJ1-1,-,TRBV7-9,TRBD1
TGCGCCAGCAGCCCCGGACAGGGCCGATTGGGGCATGAGCAGTTCTTC,CASSPGQGRLGHEQFF,TRBJ2-1,-,TRBV10-1,TRBD1
TGTGCCAGCAGTAGCTCGGGGGGAGGTACTGAAGCTTTCTTT,CASSSSGGGTEAFF,TRBJ1-1,-,TRBV6-5,-
TGTGCCAGCAGTTTCGAAGGGGGCGCGAACGAAAAACTGTTTTTT,CASSFEGGANEKLFF,TRBJ1-4,-,TRBV28,TRBD1
TGTGCCAGCAACTCTCCAGGGGCGGACTACGAGCAGTACTTC,CASNSPGADYEQYF,TRBJ2-7,few,TRBV27,-
TGCGCCAGCAGTGAGGAGGGGGGGGCGGCCTACGAGCAGTACTTC,CASSEEGGAAYEQYF,TRBJ2-7,-,TRBV10-1,-
TGCGCCAGCAGCGCCGACCCGGGGTGGGGAGCTTTCTTT,CASSADPGWGAFF,TRBJ1-1,-,TRBV5-1,-
TGTGCCAGCAGTTTAGGGGGTGGGGGGGTTTTTGCTGAAGCTTTCTTT,CASSLGGGGVFAEAFF,TRBJ1-1,-,TRBV27,-
TGTGCCAGCAGCAAAGGGACAGTATATGGCTACACCTTC,CASSKGTVYGYTF,TRBJ1-2,-,TRBV7-8,TRBD1
TGTGCCAGCTCACCTCCATACGGGTCCCACACAGATACGCAGTATTTT,CASSPPYGSHTDTQYF,TRBJ2-3,-,TRBV18,-
TGTGCCAGCAGGACTACAGGGGGCCAGCAGTACTTC,CASRTTGGQQYF,TRBJ2-7,few,TRBV2,TRBD1
TGTGCCAGCAGCCCGGGTACCTACAATGAGCAGTTCTTC,CASSPGTYNEQFF,TRBJ2-1,-,TRBV7-2,-
TGCGCCAGCAGCCAGACAGGCAGGGGCTACGAGCAGTACTTC,CASSQTGRGYEQYF,TRBJ2-7,few,TRBV4-1,-
TGTGCCAGCAGTTACGCGAGACAGGGGATTTACGAGCAGTACTTC,CASSYARQGIYEQYF,TRBJ2-7,-,TRBV6-5,TRBD1
TGTGCCACCAGCACCCCGGGGGATCCAAAAGAGACCCAGTACTTC,CATSTPGDPKETQYF,TRBJ2-5,-,TRBV15,-
TGTGCCAGCAGTTATTTGGGGCCGAACACTGAAGCTTTCTTT,CASSYLGPNTEAFF,TRBJ1-1,once,TRBV6-1,-
TGTGCCAGCTCAGGGGACACCGGCGGGTACGAGCAGTACTTC,CASSGDTGGYEQYF,TRBJ2-7,-,TRBV18,-